This T cell receptor beta chain appears in the sequencing data of a study of blood T cell repertoires in COVID-19. For the study at large: From T cells, B-cell-depleted T cells, or PBMCs came the material, which was cDNA or gDNA.

The CDR3 is made up of 11 amino acids. Per the germline V gene, CDR1 is MDHEN and CDR2 is SYDVKM. Trimming removed 7 bases at V and 8 bases at J, with 11 bases between. One Seattle source followed patients from active infection through their disease course. This clone was picked up a small number of times. Per the study methods: Scientists estimated how many nucleated cells there were by amplifying reference gene primers. Generated by immunoSEQ multiplex PCR, the TCRdb table keeps only in-frame clones and is missing some. Clone size and the V and J calls come from that table; the DNA yielded D and trimming. The table includes 150,000 to 200,000 clones, 82% detected once.

The sample was peripheral blood. The chain carries TRBV28 and TRBJ1-1; weak D call: TRBD1 (6 bases). The source of this sequence is a woman aged 55-70 years with COVID-19, enrolled during active disease. The CDR3 nucleotides are TGTGCCAGCATGGCACAGGGCGAAGCTTTCTTT. It encodes CASMAQGEAFF.